A selection of T cell receptor beta chains follows, all from one sample in a study of blood T cell repertoires in COVID-19. Assay used: immunoSEQ multiplex PCR; TCRdb lists only in-frame clones, some missing. The sample includes 110,000 to 150,000 clones, about four fifths of them seen just once. The sample was PBMCs or T cells enriched from blood (not recorded which). The receptors shown here come from a man over 45 who had recovered from COVID-19. CDR3s include the opening cysteine and the closing phenylalanine or tryptophan. Fields, in order: CDR3 protein, CDR3 DNA, clone size, J gene, V gene, D gene. D genes are given only for firm matches. Clone sizes are given selectively: once, few, many, or a class where the clone is expanded.

CDR3aa: CASSQQDRFRHEQYF
CDR3nt: TGCGCCAGCAGCCAACAGGACAGGTTCCGACACGAGCAGTACTTC
abundance: NA
j_gene: TRBJ2-7
v_gene: TRBV4-1
d_gene: TRBD1

CDR3aa: CTSSQDGLITGELFF
CDR3nt: TGCACCAGCAGCCAAGATGGCCTCATCACCGGGGAGCTGTTTTTT
abundance: NA
j_gene: TRBJ2-2
v_gene: TRBV1
d_gene: NA

CDR3aa: CASRPGHTNYEQYF
CDR3nt: TGTGCCAGCAGGCCGGGACACACAAACTACGAGCAGTACTTC
abundance: NA
j_gene: TRBJ2-7
v_gene: TRBV6-5
d_gene: NA

CDR3aa: CAWSREGKSYTF
CDR3nt: TGTGCCTGGAGTCGGGAGGGGAAGAGCTACACCTTC
abundance: NA
j_gene: TRBJ1-2
v_gene: TRBV30
d_gene: NA

CDR3aa: CASSAYITGTPGYNEQFF
CDR3nt: TGTGCCAGCAGTGCATACATCACAGGGACCCCGGGTTACAATGAGCAGTTCTTC
abundance: once
j_gene: TRBJ2-1
v_gene: TRBV25-1
d_gene: NA

CDR3aa: CASSQVFYEQYF
CDR3nt: TGTGCCAGCAGCCAAGTCTTCTACGAGCAGTACTTC
abundance: NA
j_gene: TRBJ2-7
v_gene: TRBV3-1/TRBV3-2
d_gene: NA

CDR3aa: CASSIESTGYGYTF
CDR3nt: TGTGCCAGTAGTATAGAGAGCACGGGATATGGCTACACCTTC
abundance: NA
j_gene: TRBJ1-2
v_gene: TRBV19
d_gene: NA

CDR3aa: CASGEGEETQYF
CDR3nt: TGTGCTAGCGGAGAGGGGGAAGAGACCCAGTACTTC
abundance: NA
j_gene: TRBJ2-5
v_gene: TRBV7-7
d_gene: NA

CDR3aa: CASSQRTGDNTGELFF
CDR3nt: TGTGCCAGCAGCCAACGGACAGGGGATAACACCGGGGAGCTGTTTTTT
abundance: NA
j_gene: TRBJ2-2
v_gene: TRBV4-2
d_gene: TRBD1

CDR3aa: CASSPGRRDSSSYNSPLHF
CDR3nt: TGTGCCAGCAGCCCCGGCCGCAGGGATTCTAGCTCCTATAATTCACCCCTCCACTTT
abundance: NA
j_gene: TRBJ1-6
v_gene: TRBV13
d_gene: NA

CDR3aa: CAWSGSRGVNEKLFF
CDR3nt: TGTGCCTGGAGTGGGAGCAGGGGCGTTAATGAAAAACTGTTTTTT
abundance: NA
j_gene: TRBJ1-4
v_gene: TRBV30
d_gene: NA

CDR3aa: CASSGYRGDGYTF
CDR3nt: TGTGCCAGCAGCGGATACAGGGGGGATGGCTACACCTTC
abundance: NA
j_gene: TRBJ1-2
v_gene: TRBV9
d_gene: TRBD1

CDR3aa: CASSQDREPDTQYF
CDR3nt: TGTGCCAGCAGCCAGGACAGGGAACCAGATACGCAGTATTTT
abundance: few
j_gene: TRBJ2-3
v_gene: TRBV7-8
d_gene: TRBD1

CDR3aa: CASSPGQYPNYGYTF
CDR3nt: TGTGCCAGTAGTCCAGGACAGTATCCTAACTATGGCTACACCTTC
abundance: NA
j_gene: TRBJ1-2
v_gene: TRBV19
d_gene: NA

CDR3aa: CASSLVWTGEQYF
CDR3nt: TGTGCCAGCAGCTTAGTTTGGACAGGGGAGCAGTACTTC
abundance: few
j_gene: TRBJ2-7
v_gene: TRBV7-2
d_gene: TRBD1

CDR3aa: CASSLSLSGTEAFF
CDR3nt: TGTGCCAGCAGCTTATCATTGTCGGGCACTGAAGCTTTCTTT
abundance: NA
j_gene: TRBJ1-1
v_gene: TRBV7-9
d_gene: NA

CDR3aa: CASSLAGRSYEQYF
CDR3nt: TGCGCCAGCAGCTTGGCCGGTCGATCCTACGAGCAGTACTTC
abundance: NA
j_gene: TRBJ2-7
v_gene: TRBV5-1
d_gene: NA

CDR3aa: CASSLWISRGPDNEQFF
CDR3nt: TGTGCCAGCAGCCTGTGGATCTCGCGGGGGCCAGACAATGAGCAGTTCTTC
abundance: NA
j_gene: TRBJ2-1
v_gene: TRBV11-2
d_gene: NA

CDR3aa: CAWSPGQGGEKLFF
CDR3nt: TGTGCCTGGAGTCCGGGACAGGGCGGTGAAAAACTGTTTTTT
abundance: few
j_gene: TRBJ1-4
v_gene: TRBV30
d_gene: TRBD1

CDR3aa: CASSPLAGSYEQYF
CDR3nt: TGTGCCAGCAGCCCGCTAGCGGGGAGTTACGAGCAGTACTTC
abundance: NA
j_gene: TRBJ2-7
v_gene: TRBV6-5
d_gene: TRBD2

CDR3aa: CASSLGPDEQYF
CDR3nt: TGTGCCAGCAGCTTGGGGCCCGACGAGCAGTACTTC
abundance: NA
j_gene: TRBJ2-7
v_gene: TRBV5-6
d_gene: NA

CDR3aa: CASSQGAGGAYEQYF
CDR3nt: TGTGCCAGCAGCCAAGGAGCGGGGGGCGCCTACGAGCAGTACTTC
abundance: NA
j_gene: TRBJ2-7
v_gene: TRBV7-2
d_gene: TRBD2

CDR3aa: CASSPGQGQYGYTF
CDR3nt: TGTGCCAGCTCACCGGGACAGGGACAGTATGGCTACACCTTC
abundance: NA
j_gene: TRBJ1-2
v_gene: TRBV18
d_gene: TRBD1

CDR3aa: CASSQSYGYTF
CDR3nt: TGTGCCAGCAGTCAGTCCTATGGCTACACCTTC
abundance: NA
j_gene: TRBJ1-2
v_gene: TRBV12-3/TRBV12-4
d_gene: NA

CDR3aa: CASSQRGTVEQYF
CDR3nt: TGTGCCAGCAGCCAAAGGGGGACGGTCGAGCAGTACTTC
abundance: once
j_gene: TRBJ2-7
v_gene: TRBV3-1/TRBV3-2
d_gene: NA

CDR3aa: CASSPEDRGSYEQYF
CDR3nt: TGTGCCAGCAGCCCCGAGGACAGGGGCTCCTACGAGCAGTACTTC
abundance: few
j_gene: TRBJ2-7
v_gene: TRBV6-2/TRBV6-3
d_gene: TRBD1

CDR3aa: CASSPIASSYNEQFF
CDR3nt: TGTGCCAGCAGCCCGATAGCGAGTTCCTACAATGAGCAGTTCTTC
abundance: NA
j_gene: TRBJ2-1
v_gene: TRBV7-3
d_gene: NA

CDR3aa: CAWSKAGTSGIYDTQYF
CDR3nt: TGTGCCTGGAGCAAGGCCGGGACTAGCGGGATATATGATACGCAGTATTTT
abundance: once
j_gene: TRBJ2-3
v_gene: TRBV30
d_gene: TRBD2

CDR3aa: CASKVAGGDTGELFF
CDR3nt: TGTGCCAGCAAGGTGGCGGGGGGAGACACCGGGGAGCTGTTTTTT
abundance: NA
j_gene: TRBJ2-2
v_gene: TRBV6-5
d_gene: TRBD2

CDR3aa: CASSERTGSPNEQFF
CDR3nt: TGCGCCAGCAGCGAACGGACAGGGAGTCCCAATGAGCAGTTCTTC
abundance: NA
j_gene: TRBJ2-1
v_gene: TRBV5-1
d_gene: TRBD1

CDR3aa: CASSPRGTGGGNEQFF
CDR3nt: TGTGCCAGCTCACCACGCGGGACAGGGGGTGGCAATGAGCAGTTCTTC
abundance: NA
j_gene: TRBJ2-1
v_gene: TRBV18
d_gene: TRBD1

CDR3aa: CSVATGRVEKLFF
CDR3nt: TGCAGCGTCGCGACAGGGCGGGTTGAAAAACTGTTTTTT
abundance: NA
j_gene: TRBJ1-4
v_gene: TRBV29-1
d_gene: TRBD1

CDR3aa: CASSVGGGRQPQHF
CDR3nt: TGTGCCAGCAGCGTAGGAGGGGGCCGGCAGCCCCAGCATTTT
abundance: once
j_gene: TRBJ1-5
v_gene: TRBV9
d_gene: TRBD1

CDR3aa: CASSVDGSLNTQYF
CDR3nt: TGTGCCAGCAGCGTAGACGGTAGCTTAAATACGCAGTATTTT
abundance: NA
j_gene: TRBJ2-3
v_gene: TRBV9
d_gene: NA

CDR3aa: CASSSGGASYEQYF
CDR3nt: TGTGCCAGCAGTAGCGGGGGGGCTTCCTACGAGCAGTACTTC
abundance: NA
j_gene: TRBJ2-7
v_gene: TRBV28
d_gene: TRBD2

CDR3aa: CASSTTTGTGGYEQYF
CDR3nt: TGTGCCAGCAGCACAACCACCGGGACAGGGGGCTACGAGCAGTACTTC
abundance: NA
j_gene: TRBJ2-7
v_gene: TRBV13
d_gene: TRBD1

CDR3aa: CASSLPGGSAYNEQFF
CDR3nt: TGTGCCAGCAGCTTGCCCGGCGGGAGCGCCTACAATGAGCAGTTCTTC
abundance: NA
j_gene: TRBJ2-1
v_gene: TRBV7-9
d_gene: TRBD2

CDR3aa: CATSRDHPGQGDTEAFF
CDR3nt: TGTGCCACCAGCAGAGATCACCCGGGACAGGGGGACACTGAAGCTTTCTTT
abundance: NA
j_gene: TRBJ1-1
v_gene: TRBV15
d_gene: TRBD1

CDR3aa: CASSLDPTGVTDTQYF
CDR3nt: TGTGCCAGCAGCCTCGACCCAACGGGAGTCACAGATACGCAGTATTTT
abundance: NA
j_gene: TRBJ2-3
v_gene: TRBV7-9
d_gene: NA

CDR3aa: CASSVALQGDSPLHF
CDR3nt: TGTGCCAGCAGCGTAGCGTTACAGGGGGATTCACCCCTCCACTTT
abundance: many
j_gene: TRBJ1-6
v_gene: TRBV9
d_gene: TRBD1

CDR3aa: CASSLGGQGVETQYF
CDR3nt: TGTGCCAGCAGCTTAGGGGGACAGGGGGTTGAGACCCAGTACTTC
abundance: NA
j_gene: TRBJ2-5
v_gene: TRBV7-9
d_gene: TRBD1

CDR3aa: CASSRQGTQPQHF
CDR3nt: TGTGCCAGCAGCAGACAGGGGACTCAGCCCCAGCATTTT
abundance: NA
j_gene: TRBJ1-5
v_gene: TRBV21-1
d_gene: NA

CDR3aa: CASSIDRAPGNQPQHF
CDR3nt: TGTGCCAGTAGTATAGACAGGGCCCCGGGCAATCAGCCCCAGCATTTT
abundance: NA
j_gene: TRBJ1-5
v_gene: TRBV19
d_gene: NA

CDR3aa: CASSSDRAKNYGYTF
CDR3nt: TGTGCCAGCAGTTCGGACAGGGCCAAAAACTATGGCTACACCTTC
abundance: medium-sized
j_gene: TRBJ1-2
v_gene: TRBV5-5
d_gene: TRBD1

CDR3aa: CASSCEDLWHHQPQHF
CDR3nt: TGTGCCAGCAGCTGTGAAGATCTTTGGCATCATCAGCCCCAGCATTTT
abundance: NA
j_gene: TRBJ1-5
v_gene: TRBV3-1/TRBV3-2
d_gene: NA

CDR3aa: CASSFGGDEQFF
CDR3nt: TGTGCCAGCAGCTTTGGAGGGGATGAGCAGTTCTTC
abundance: NA
j_gene: TRBJ2-1
v_gene: TRBV11-2
d_gene: NA

CDR3aa: CASSQLQGAYTF
CDR3nt: TGTGCCAGCAGCCAATTGCAGGGGGCCTACACCTTC
abundance: NA
j_gene: TRBJ1-2
v_gene: TRBV3-1/TRBV3-2
d_gene: TRBD1